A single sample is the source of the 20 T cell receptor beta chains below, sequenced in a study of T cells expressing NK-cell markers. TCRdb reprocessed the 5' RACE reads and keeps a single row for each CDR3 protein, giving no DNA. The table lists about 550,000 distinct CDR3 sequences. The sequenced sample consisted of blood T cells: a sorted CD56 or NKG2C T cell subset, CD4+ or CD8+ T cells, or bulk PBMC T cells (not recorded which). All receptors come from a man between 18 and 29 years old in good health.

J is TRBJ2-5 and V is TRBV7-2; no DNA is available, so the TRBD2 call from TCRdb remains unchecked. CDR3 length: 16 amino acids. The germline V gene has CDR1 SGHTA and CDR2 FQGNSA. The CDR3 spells CASSPTGASGVRAQYF.

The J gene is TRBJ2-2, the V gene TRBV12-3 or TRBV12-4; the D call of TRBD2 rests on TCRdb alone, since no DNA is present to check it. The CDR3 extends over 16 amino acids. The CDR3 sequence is CASSLSAAGAPGELFF.

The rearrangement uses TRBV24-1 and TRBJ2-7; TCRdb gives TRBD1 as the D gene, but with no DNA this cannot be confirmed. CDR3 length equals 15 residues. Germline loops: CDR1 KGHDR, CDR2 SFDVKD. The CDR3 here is CATSDLHGGFYEQYF.

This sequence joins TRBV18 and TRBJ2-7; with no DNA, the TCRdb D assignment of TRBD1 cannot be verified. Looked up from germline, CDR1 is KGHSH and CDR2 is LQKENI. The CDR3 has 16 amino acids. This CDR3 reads CASSPRGTASSYEQYF. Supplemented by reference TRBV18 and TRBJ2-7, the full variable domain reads NAGVMQNPRHLVRRRGQEARLRCSPMKGHSHVYWYRQLPEEGLKFMVYLQKENIIDESGMPKERFSAEFPKEGPSILRIQQVVRGDSAAYFCASSPRGTASSYEQYFGPGTRLTVT.

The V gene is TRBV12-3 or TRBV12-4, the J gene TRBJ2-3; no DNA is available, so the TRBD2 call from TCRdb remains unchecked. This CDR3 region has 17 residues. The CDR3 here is CASSPTRSGRAADTQYF.

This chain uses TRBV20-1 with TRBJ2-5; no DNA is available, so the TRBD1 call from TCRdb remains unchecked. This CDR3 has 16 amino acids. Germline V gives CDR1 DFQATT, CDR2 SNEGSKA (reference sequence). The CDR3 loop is CSAREVGAGVQETQYF.

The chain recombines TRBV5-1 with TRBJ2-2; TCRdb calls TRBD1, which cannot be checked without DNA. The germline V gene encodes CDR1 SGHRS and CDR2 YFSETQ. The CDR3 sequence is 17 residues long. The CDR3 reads CASSKRLQGANTGELFF.

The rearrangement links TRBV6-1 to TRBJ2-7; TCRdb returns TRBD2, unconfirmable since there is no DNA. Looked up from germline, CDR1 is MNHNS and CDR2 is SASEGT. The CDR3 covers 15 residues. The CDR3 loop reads CASRGGLPLSYEQYF.

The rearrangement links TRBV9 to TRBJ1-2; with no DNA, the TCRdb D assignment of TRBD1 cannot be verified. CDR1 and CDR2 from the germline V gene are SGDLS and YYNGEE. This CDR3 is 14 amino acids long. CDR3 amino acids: CASSHDWDSYGYTF. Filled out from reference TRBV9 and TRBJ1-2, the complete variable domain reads DSGVTQTPKHLITATGQRVTLRCSPRSGDLSVYWYQQSLDQGLQFLIQYYNGEERAKGNILERFSAQQFPDLHSELNLSSLELGDSALYFCASSHDWDSYGYTFGSGTRLTVV.

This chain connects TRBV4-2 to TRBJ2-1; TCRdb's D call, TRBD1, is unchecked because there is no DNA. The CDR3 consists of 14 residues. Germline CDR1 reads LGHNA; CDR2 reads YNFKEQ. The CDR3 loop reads CASSQDSGADEQFF.

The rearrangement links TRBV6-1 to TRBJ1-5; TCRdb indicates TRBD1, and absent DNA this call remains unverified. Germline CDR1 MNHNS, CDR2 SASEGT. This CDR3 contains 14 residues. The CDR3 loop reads CASSESTGYQPQHF.

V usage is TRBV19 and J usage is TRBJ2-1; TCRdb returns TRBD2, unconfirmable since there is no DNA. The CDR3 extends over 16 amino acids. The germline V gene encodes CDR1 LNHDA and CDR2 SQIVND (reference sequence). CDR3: CASTKSGGASYNEQFF.

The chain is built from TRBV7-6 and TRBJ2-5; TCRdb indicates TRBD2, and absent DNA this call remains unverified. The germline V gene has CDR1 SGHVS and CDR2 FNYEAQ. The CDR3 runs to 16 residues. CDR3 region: CASSLARLAGQETQYF.

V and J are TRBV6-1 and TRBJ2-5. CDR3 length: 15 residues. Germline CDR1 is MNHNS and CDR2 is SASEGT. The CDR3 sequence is CASSEAPGNQETQYF.

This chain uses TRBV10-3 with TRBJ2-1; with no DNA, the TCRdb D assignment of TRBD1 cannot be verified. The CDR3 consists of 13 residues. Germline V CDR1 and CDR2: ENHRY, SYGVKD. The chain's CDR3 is CAITGTGYNEQFF.

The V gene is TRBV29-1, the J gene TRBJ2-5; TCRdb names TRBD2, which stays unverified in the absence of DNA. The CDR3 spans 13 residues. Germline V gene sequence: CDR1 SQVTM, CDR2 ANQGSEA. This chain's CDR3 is CSALAGSVLQEDF. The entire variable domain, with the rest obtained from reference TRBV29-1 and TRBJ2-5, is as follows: SAVISQKPSRDICQRGTSLTIQCQVDSQVTMMFWYRQQPGQSLTLIATANQGSEATYESGFVIDKFPISRPNLTFSTLTVSNMSPEDSSIYLCSALAGSVLQEDFGPGTRLLVL.

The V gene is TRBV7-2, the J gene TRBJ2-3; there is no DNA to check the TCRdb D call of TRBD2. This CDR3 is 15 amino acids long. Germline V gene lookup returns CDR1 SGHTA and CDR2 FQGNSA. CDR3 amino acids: CASSYFQRGTDTQYF. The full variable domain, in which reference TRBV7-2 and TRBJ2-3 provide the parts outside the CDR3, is GAGVSQSPSNKVTEKGKDVELRCDPISGHTALYWYRQSLGQGLEFLIYFQGNSAPDKSGLPSDRFSAERTGGSVSTLTIQRTQQEDSAVYLCASSYFQRGTDTQYFGPGTRLTVL.

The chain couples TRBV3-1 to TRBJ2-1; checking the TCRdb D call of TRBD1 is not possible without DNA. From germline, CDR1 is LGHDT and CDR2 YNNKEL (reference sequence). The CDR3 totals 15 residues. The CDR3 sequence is CACSNPGQGAIEQFF.

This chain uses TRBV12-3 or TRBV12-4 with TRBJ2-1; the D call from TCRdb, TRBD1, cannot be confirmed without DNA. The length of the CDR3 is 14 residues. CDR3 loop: CASSFCLQGCEQFF.

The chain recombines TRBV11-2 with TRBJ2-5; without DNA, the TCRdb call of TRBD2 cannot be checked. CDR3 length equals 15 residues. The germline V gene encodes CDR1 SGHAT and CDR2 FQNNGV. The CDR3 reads CASSRNGGAGETQYF.